What follows is one TCR beta chain and its context. The antigen remains unidentified. Between the trimmed V and J ends, which lost 7 bases and 1 base, there was a span of 7 bases. The CDR3 is 12 residues long. Germline V CDR1 and CDR2: MGHDK, SYGVNS. This sample was taken from a study of T cell responses to AZD1222 COVID-19 vaccine. Study-wide results and caveats: Only a handful of individuals given AZD1222 were seropositive at baseline. In a largely white British group with more females than males, clonal diversity was possibly underestimated. The repertoires were collected only after the peak T cell response.

Assay: immunoSEQ multiplex PCR; the TCRdb copy retains only in-frame clones and omits some. The sample comprises approximately 140,000 clones, 75% to 95% of which are singletons, and around 3.6% rests with the top ten. The receptor comes from an adult in good health. The rearrangement joins TRBV25-1 to TRBJ1-1; D not resolved. Sequenced here: peripheral blood, sampled on day 0 of AZD1222 vaccination. The CDR3 is CASNRENTEAFF. The CDR3, as DNA: TGTGCCAGCAACCGGGAGAACACTGAAGCTTTCTTT.